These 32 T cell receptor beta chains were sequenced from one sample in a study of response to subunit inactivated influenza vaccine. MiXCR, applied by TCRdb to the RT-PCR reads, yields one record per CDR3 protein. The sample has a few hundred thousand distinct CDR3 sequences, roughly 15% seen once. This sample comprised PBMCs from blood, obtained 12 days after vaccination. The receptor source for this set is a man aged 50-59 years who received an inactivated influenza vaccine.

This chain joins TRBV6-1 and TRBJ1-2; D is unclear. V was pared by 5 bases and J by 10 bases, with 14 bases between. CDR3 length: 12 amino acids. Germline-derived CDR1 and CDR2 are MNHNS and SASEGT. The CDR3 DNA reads TGTGCCAGCAGTCCCCAGACCGTTTACTACACCTTC. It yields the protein CASSPQTVYYTF.

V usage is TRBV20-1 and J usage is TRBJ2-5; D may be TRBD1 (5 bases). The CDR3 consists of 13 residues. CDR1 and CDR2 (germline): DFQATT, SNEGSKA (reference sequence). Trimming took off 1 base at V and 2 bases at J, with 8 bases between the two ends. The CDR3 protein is CSARGQQQETQYF. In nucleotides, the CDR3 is TGCAGTGCTAGAGGACAGCAGCAAGAGACCCAGTACTTC.

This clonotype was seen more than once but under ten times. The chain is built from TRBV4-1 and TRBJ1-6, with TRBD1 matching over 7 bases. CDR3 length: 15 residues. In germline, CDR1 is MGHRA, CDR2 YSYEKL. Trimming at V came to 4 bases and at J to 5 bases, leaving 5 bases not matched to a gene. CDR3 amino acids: CASSLQGVHNSPLHF. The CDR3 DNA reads TGCGCCAGCAGCCTTCAGGGGGTCCATAATTCACCCCTCCACTTT.

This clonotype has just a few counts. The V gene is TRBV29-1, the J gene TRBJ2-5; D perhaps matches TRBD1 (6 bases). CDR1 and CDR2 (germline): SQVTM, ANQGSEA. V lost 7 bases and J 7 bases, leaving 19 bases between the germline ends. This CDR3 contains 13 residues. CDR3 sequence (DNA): TGCAGCGCCGCTGGGGGCGGCGTAGGGACCCAGTACTTC. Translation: CSAAGGGVGTQYF.

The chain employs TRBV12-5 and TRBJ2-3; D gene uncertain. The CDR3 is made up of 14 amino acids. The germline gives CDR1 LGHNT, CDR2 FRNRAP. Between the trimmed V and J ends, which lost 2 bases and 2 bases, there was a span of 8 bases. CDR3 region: CASGLHPNTDTQYF. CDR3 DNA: TGTGCTAGTGGTTTGCATCCGAACACAGATACGCAGTATTTT.

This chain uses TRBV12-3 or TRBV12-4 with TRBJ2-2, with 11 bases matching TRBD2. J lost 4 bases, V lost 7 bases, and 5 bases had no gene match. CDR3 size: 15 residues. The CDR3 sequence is CASTWGTSGTGELFF. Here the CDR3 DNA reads TGTGCCAGCACCTGGGGGACTAGCGGCACCGGGGAGCTGTTTTTT.

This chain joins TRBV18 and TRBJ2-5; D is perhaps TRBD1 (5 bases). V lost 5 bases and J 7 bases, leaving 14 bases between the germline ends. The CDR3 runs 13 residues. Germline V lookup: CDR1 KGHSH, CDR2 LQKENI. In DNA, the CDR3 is TGTGCCAGCTCATCCAGACAGATCGGGACCCAGTACTTC. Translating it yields CASSSRQIGTQYF.

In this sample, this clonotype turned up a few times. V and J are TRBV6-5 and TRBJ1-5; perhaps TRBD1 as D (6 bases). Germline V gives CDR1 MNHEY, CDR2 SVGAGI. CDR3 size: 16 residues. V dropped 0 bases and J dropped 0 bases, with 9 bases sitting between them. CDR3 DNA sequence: TGTGCCAGCAGTTACTCGACAGGAGATAGCAATCAGCCCCAGCATTTT. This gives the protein CASSYSTGDSNQPQHF.

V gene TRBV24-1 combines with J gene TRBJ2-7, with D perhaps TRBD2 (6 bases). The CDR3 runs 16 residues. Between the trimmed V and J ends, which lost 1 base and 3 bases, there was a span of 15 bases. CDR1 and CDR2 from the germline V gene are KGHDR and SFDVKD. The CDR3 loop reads CATSDFQFQGGYEQYF. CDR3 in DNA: TGTGCCACCAGTGATTTTCAATTTCAGGGAGGCTACGAGCAGTACTTC.

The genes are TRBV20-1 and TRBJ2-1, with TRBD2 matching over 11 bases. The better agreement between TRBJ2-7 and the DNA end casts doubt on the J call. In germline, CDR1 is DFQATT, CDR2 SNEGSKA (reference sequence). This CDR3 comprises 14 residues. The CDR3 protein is CSARNSGRVNEQYF. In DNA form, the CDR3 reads TGCAGTGCTAGAAATAGCGGGAGGGTAAATGAGCAGTACTTC.

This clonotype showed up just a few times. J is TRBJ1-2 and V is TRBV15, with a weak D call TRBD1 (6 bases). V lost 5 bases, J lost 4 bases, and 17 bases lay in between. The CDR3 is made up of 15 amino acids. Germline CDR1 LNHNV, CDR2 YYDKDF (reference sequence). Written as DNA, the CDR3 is TGTGCCACCAGCCTTGACTCAGGGGCCGCCTATGGCTACACCTTC. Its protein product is CATSLDSGAAYGYTF.

The CDR3 region is CASSSSTGVEKLFF. CDR3 nucleotide sequence: TGTGCCAGCAGCTCGTCGACAGGTGTGGAAAAACTGTTTTTT. The chain carries TRBV7-6 and TRBJ1-4; the D gene is possibly TRBD1 (6 bases). This CDR3 has 14 residues. The V gene lost 4 bases and the J gene lost 8 bases, with 14 bases spanning the gap. Germline CDR1 is SGHVS and CDR2 is FNYEAQ.

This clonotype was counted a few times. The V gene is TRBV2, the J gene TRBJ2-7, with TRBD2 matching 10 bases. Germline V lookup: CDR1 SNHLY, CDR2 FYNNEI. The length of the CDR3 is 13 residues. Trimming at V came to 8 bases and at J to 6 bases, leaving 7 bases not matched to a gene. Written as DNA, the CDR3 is TGTGCCAGCCTCAGCGGGGGGGGCTCCGAGCAGTACTTC. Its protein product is CASLSGGGSEQYF.

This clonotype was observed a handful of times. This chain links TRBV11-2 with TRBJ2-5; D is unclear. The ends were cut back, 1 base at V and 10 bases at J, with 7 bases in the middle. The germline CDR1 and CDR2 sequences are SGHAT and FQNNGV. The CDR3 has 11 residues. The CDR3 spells CASSLGVDQYF. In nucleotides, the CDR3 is TGTGCCAGCAGCTTAGGGGTTGACCAGTACTTC.

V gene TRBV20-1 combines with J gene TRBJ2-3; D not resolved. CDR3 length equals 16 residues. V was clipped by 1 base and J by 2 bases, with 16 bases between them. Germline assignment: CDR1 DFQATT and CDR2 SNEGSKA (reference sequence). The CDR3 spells CSARVFGVPLTDTQYF. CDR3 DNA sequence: TGCAGTGCTAGAGTATTTGGAGTGCCCCTCACAGATACGCAGTATTTT.

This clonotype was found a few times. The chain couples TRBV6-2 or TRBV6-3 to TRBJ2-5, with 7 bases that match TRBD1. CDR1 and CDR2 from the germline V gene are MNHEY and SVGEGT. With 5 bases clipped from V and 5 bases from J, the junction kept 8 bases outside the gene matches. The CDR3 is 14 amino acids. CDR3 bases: TGTGCCAGCAGTACCCAGACAGGGATGGAGACCCAGTACTTC. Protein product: CASSTQTGMETQYF.

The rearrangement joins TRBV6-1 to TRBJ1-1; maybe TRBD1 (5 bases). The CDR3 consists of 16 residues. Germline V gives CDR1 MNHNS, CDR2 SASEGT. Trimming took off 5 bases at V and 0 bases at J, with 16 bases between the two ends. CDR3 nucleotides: TGTGCCAGCAGTAGAGGGGATATAGGGGTGAACACTGAAGCTTTCTTT. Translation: CASSRGDIGVNTEAFF.

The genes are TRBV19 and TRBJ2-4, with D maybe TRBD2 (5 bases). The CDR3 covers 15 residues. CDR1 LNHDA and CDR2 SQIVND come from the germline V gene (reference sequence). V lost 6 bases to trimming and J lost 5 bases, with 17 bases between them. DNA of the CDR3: TGTGCCAGTAGCCCTCCGGGATTGCGGCAAAACATTCAGTACTTC. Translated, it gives CASSPPGLRQNIQYF.

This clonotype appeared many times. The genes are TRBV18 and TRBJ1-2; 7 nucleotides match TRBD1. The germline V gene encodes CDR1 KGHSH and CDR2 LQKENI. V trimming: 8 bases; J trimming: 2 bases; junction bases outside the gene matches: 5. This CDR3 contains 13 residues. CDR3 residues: CASSPDRNYGYTF. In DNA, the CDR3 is TGTGCCAGCAGCCCGGACAGGAACTATGGCTACACCTTC. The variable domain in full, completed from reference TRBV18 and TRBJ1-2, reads NAGVMQNPRHLVRRRGQEARLRCSPMKGHSHVYWYRQLPEEGLKFMVYLQKENIIDESGMPKERFSAEFPKEGPSILRIQQVVRGDSAAYFCASSPDRNYGYTFGSGTRLTVV.

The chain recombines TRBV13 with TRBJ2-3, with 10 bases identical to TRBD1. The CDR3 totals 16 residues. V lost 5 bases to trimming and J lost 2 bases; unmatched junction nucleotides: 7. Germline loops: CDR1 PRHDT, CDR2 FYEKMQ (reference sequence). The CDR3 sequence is CASSRYGTGDTDTQYF. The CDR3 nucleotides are TGTGCCAGCAGCCGATACGGGACAGGGGACACAGATACGCAGTATTTT.

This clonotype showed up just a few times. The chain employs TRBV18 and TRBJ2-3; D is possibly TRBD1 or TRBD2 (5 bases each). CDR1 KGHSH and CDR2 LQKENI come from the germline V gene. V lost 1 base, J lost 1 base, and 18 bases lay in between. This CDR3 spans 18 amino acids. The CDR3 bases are TGTGCCAGCTCACCACGGTTGGCTGTCGGGGCCGGCACAGATACGCAGTATTTT. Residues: CASSPRLAVGAGTDTQYF.

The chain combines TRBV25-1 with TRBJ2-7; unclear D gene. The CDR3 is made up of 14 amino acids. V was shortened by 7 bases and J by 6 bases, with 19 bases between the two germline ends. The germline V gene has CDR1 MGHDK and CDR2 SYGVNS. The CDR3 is CASTLTASPLEQYF. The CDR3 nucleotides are TGTGCCAGCACCTTGACGGCATCCCCCCTCGAGCAGTACTTC.

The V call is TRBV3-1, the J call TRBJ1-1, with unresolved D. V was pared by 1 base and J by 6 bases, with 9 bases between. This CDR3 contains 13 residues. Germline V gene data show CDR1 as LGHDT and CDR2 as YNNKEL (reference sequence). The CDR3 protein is CASSQVDGAEAFF. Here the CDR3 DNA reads TGTGCCAGCAGCCAAGTAGACGGCGCTGAAGCTTTCTTT.

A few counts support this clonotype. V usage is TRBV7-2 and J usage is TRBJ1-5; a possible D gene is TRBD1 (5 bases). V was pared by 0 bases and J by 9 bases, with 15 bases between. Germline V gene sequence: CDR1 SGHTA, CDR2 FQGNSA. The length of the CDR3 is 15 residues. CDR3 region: CASSLAGLSQRPQHF. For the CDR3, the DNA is TGTGCCAGCAGCTTAGCGGGACTTTCCCAGCGGCCCCAGCATTTT.

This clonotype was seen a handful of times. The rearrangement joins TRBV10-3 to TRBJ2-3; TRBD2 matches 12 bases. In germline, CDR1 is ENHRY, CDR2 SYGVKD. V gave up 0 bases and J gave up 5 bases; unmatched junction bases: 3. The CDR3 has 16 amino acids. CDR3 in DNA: TGTGCCATCAGTGAGTCTACTAGCGGGAGGATAGATACGCAGTATTTT. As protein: CAISESTSGRIDTQYF.

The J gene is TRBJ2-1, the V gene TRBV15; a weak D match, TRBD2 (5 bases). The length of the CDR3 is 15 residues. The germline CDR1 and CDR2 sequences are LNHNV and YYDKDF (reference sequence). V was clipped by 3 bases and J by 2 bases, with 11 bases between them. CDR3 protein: CATSRNDYPYNEQFF. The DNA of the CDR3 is TGTGCCACCAGCAGGAATGACTACCCCTACAATGAGCAGTTCTTC. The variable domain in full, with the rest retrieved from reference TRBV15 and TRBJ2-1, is DAMVIQNPRYQVTQFGKPVTLSCSQTLNHNVMYWYQQKSSQAPKLLFHYYDKDFNNEADTPDNFQSRRPNTSFCFLDIRSPGLGDTAMYLCATSRNDYPYNEQFFGPGTRLTVL.

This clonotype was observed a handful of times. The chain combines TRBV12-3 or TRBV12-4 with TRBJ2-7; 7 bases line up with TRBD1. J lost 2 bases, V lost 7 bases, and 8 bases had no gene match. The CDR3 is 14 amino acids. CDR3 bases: TGTGCCAGCACCGTAAGACAGGGAGCCTACGAGCAGTACTTC. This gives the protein CASTVRQGAYEQYF.

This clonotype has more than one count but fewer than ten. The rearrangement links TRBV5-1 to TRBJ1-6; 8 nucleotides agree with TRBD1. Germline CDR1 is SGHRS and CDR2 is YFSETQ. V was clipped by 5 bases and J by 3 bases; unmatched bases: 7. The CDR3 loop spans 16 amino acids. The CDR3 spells CASSTGTGVYNSPLHF. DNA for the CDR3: TGCGCCAGCAGTACCGGGACAGGAGTCTATAATTCACCCCTCCACTTT.

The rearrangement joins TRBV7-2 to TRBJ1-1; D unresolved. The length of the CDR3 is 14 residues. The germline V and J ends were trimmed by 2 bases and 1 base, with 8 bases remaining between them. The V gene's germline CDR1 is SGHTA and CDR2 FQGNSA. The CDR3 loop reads CASSLHSKNTEAFF. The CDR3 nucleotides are TGTGCCAGCAGCTTACACTCGAAGAACACTGAAGCTTTCTTT.

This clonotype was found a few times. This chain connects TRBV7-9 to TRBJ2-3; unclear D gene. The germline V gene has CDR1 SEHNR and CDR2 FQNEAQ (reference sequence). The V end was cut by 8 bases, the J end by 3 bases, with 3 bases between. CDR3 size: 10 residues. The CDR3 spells CASETDTQYF. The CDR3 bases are TGTGCCAGCGAGACAGATACGCAGTATTTT.

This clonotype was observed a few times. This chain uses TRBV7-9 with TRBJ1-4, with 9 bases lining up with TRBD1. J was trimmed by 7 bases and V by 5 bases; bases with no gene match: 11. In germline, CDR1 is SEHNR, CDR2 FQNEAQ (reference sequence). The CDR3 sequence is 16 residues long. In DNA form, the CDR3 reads TGTGCCAGCAGCGCGACAGGGGGGGGGTTTCGTGAAAAACTGTTTTTT. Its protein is CASSATGGGFREKLFF.

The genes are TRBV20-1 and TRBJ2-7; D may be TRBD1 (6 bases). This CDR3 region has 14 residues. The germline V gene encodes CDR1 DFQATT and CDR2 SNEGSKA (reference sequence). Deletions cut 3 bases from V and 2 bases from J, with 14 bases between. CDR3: CSASRGFATYEQYF. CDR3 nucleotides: TGCAGTGCTAGCAGGGGTTTTGCCACCTACGAGCAGTACTTC.